Each of the 29 T cell receptor beta chains below was sequenced from the same sample in a study of T-cell memory formation after mild COVID-19. TCRdb recomputed calls from the 5' RACE reads with MiXCR, one row per CDR3 protein. The sample has about 440,000 distinct CDR3 sequences, about 19% seen once; the top ten hold roughly 8%. Sequenced input: PBMCs or a T cell subset sorted from them (not recorded which). The receptors originated from an adult woman who had mild COVID-19 (a few samples of this study predate the infection). Cell type and time point are not known.

The genes are TRBV20-1 and TRBJ2-3; 7 bases are a match to TRBD2. The J segment lost 2 bases and the V segment lost 8 bases, leaving 7 bases of the junction unmatched. Germline CDR1 and CDR2: DFQATT and SNEGSKA (reference sequence). The CDR3 has 13 residues. The CDR3 loop is CSPWRGYTDTQYF. The CDR3 bases are TGCAGTCCCTGGCGGGGGTACACAGATACGCAGTATTTT.

V and J are TRBV7-8 and TRBJ2-1, with 7 bases fitting TRBD2. The germline gives CDR1 SGHVS, CDR2 FQNEAQ. This CDR3 has 18 amino acids. Trimming at V came to 5 bases and at J to 3 bases, leaving 16 bases not matched to a gene. As DNA, the CDR3 is TGTGCCAGCAGCCCTAGGGCCCGGGACTACGGTCTCTACAATGAGCAGTTCTTC. This gives the protein CASSPRARDYGLYNEQFF. The full variable domain, with the rest looked up from reference TRBV7-8 and TRBJ2-1, is GAGVSQSPRYKVAKRGQDVALRCDPISGHVSLFWYQQALGQGPEFLTYFQNEAQLDKSGLPSDRFFAERPEGSVSTLKIQRTQQEDSAVYLCASSPRARDYGLYNEQFFGPGTRLTVL.

In this sample, this clonotype turned up once. The V gene is TRBV2, the J gene TRBJ1-6, with D maybe TRBD1 (5 bases). Per the germline V gene, CDR1 is SNHLY and CDR2 is FYNNEI. The CDR3 has 15 residues. Trimming left V 9 bases short and J 4 bases short, with 16 bases between. Here the CDR3 reads CARNPLTAYNSPLHF. Written as DNA, the CDR3 is TGTGCCAGGAATCCGTTGACAGCATATAATTCACCCCTCCACTTT.

The chain is built from TRBV6-5 and TRBJ1-6; weak D call: TRBD1 (6 bases). CDR1 is MNHEY and CDR2 is SVGAGI in the germline V gene. This CDR3 is built from 16 residues. The V and J ends lost 5 bases and 6 bases respectively, with 17 bases between them. This chain's CDR3 is CASSPFRGDGNSPLHF. In DNA, the CDR3 is TGTGCCAGCAGTCCCTTTAGGGGGGATGGTAATTCACCCCTCCACTTT.

This clonotype came up a few times. The chain employs TRBV6-4 and TRBJ2-2; no clear D. Germline CDR1 reads MRHNA; CDR2 reads SNTAGT. The CDR3 has 14 amino acids. Trimming took 6 bases from V and 4 from J, leaving 12 bases between them. The CDR3 DNA follows: TGTGCCAGCAGCCCAACGCCGGGCACCGGGGAGCTGTTTTTT. Amino acids: CASSPTPGTGELFF.

The genes are TRBV5-1 and TRBJ1-1; TRBD1 matches 9 bases. There are 15 residues in the CDR3. Germline CDR1 reads SGHRS; CDR2 reads YFSETQ. The V gene end was trimmed by 4 bases and the J gene end by 1 base; junction bases not matched to a gene: 5. This CDR3 is CASSHGQGPNTEAFF. The CDR3 DNA reads TGCGCCAGCAGCCATGGACAGGGGCCGAACACTGAAGCTTTCTTT.

This clonotype was found a few times. The chain links TRBV6-1 to TRBJ1-2; D remains unclear. Germline loops: CDR1 MNHNS, CDR2 SASEGT. This CDR3 is 13 amino acids long. Trimming removed 1 base from V and 3 bases from J, with 6 bases in between. The CDR3 is CASSEVKDYGYTF. For the CDR3, the DNA is TGTGCCAGCAGTGAAGTAAAGGACTATGGCTACACCTTC.

This clonotype has a count of ten or more. The chain combines TRBV10-2 with TRBJ1-1, with 7 bases fitting TRBD1. Germline V CDR1 and CDR2: WSHSY, SAAADI. Trimming removed 7 bases from V and 4 bases from J; junction bases left unmatched: 3. The CDR3 spans 12 residues. The CDR3 protein is CASKPGGTEAFF. The DNA for the CDR3 is TGCGCCAGCAAGCCAGGGGGCACTGAAGCTTTCTTT.

The chain uses TRBV5-6 and TRBJ2-7, with a possible D match to TRBD2 (6 bases). Trimming stripped 0 bases from V and 0 bases from J, with 10 bases between. CDR3 length equals 15 residues. The germline gives CDR1 SGHDT, CDR2 YYEEEE. Here the CDR3 reads CASSLGGANSYEQYF. CDR3 sequence (DNA): TGTGCCAGCAGCTTGGGCGGGGCAAACTCCTACGAGCAGTACTTC.

This rearrangement joins TRBV5-1 to TRBJ1-1; 8 bases map to TRBD1. Germline-derived CDR1 and CDR2 are SGHRS and YFSETQ. CDR3 length equals 16 residues. Germline trimming cut 1 base from V and 0 bases from J; bases unmatched to any gene: 5. The CDR3 region is CASSLRGTGVNTEAFF. Written as DNA, the CDR3 is TGCGCCAGCAGCTTGCGGGGGACAGGAGTGAACACTGAAGCTTTCTTT.

This chain connects TRBV5-1 to TRBJ2-2, with no clear D. Trimming removed 0 bases at V and 7 bases at J, with 16 bases between. There are 16 residues in the CDR3. Germline CDR1 and CDR2: SGHRS and YFSETQ. The CDR3 nucleotides read TGCGCCAGCAGCTTGGTCCTTCTGATCCTGGACGGGGAGCTGTTTTTT. Translated, it gives CASSLVLLILDGELFF. The whole variable domain, remainder taken from reference TRBV5-1 and TRBJ2-2, is KAGVTQTPRYLIKTRGQQVTLSCSPISGHRSVSWYQQTPGQGLQFLFEYFSETQRNKGNFPGRFSGRQFSNSRSEMNVSTLELGDSALYLCASSLVLLILDGELFFGEGSRLTVL.

The rearrangement joins TRBV6-5 to TRBJ2-7, with a tentative D call TRBD1 (7 bases). This CDR3 has 14 amino acids. Between the trimmed V and J ends, which lost 6 bases and 6 bases, there was a span of 18 bases. Germline V gives CDR1 MNHEY, CDR2 SVGAGI. Here the CDR3 DNA reads TGTGCCAGCAGCGGGGGACAGAAGGGGACCGAGCAGTACTTC. This encodes CASSGGQKGTEQYF.

CDR3 in amino acids: CASSFRGWGDEKLFF. The CDR3 coding sequence is TGTGCCAGCAGTTTTCGGGGGTGGGGGGATGAAAAACTGTTTTTT. This chain uses TRBV27 with TRBJ1-4, with D perhaps matching TRBD1 (5 bases). Germline CDR1 is MNHEY and CDR2 is SMNVEV (reference sequence). The CDR3 has 15 residues. The V end lost 3 bases, the J end lost 6 bases, and 14 bases lay between the germline ends.

This clonotype appeared a few times. The chain uses TRBV7-6 and TRBJ2-7; the D is unclear. With 1 base removed from V and 2 bases from J, the gap between germline ends came to 21 bases. CDR1 and CDR2 from the germline V gene are SGHVS and FNYEAQ. The CDR3 extends over 18 amino acids. DNA for the CDR3: TGTGCCAGCAGCTTAGGCCGCGGCAGGTCCGTACGGGCCTACGAGCAGTACTTC. Translating gives CASSLGRGRSVRAYEQYF.

The rearrangement joins TRBV7-9 to TRBJ1-5, with D possibly TRBD1 on 6 matching bases. Germline-derived CDR1 and CDR2 are SEHNR and FQNEAQ (reference sequence). V was trimmed by 1 base and J by 3 bases, leaving 10 bases between them. This CDR3 has 15 residues. The CDR3 region has the DNA TGTGCCAGCAGCTTAGAAGGGGGGACCAATCAGCCCCAGCATTTT. Its protein product is CASSLEGGTNQPQHF.

This clonotype turned up a few times. V gene TRBV3-1 combines with J gene TRBJ1-3; no clear D gene. Germline CDR1 and CDR2: LGHDT and YNNKEL (reference sequence). There are 11 residues in the CDR3. V lost 3 bases and J 11 bases, leaving 8 bases between the germline ends. The CDR3 nucleotides are TGTGCCAGCAGCCACTCTGGGGCCATATATTTT. Translated: CASSHSGAIYF.

This chain uses TRBV27 with TRBJ1-2; 7 nucleotides align to TRBD1. J was trimmed by 5 bases and V by 6 bases; bases with no gene match: 9. The CDR3 runs to 14 residues. The germline V gene encodes CDR1 MNHEY and CDR2 SMNVEV (reference sequence). CDR3 sequence: CASRQGTPGYGYTF. CDR3 bases: TGTGCCAGCAGACAGGGGACTCCGGGATATGGCTACACCTTC.

This clonotype was seen a handful of times. The J gene is TRBJ2-7, the V gene TRBV12-3 or TRBV12-4, with D possibly being TRBD1 (6 bases). This CDR3 comprises 13 residues. V lost 7 bases and J lost 3, with 13 bases in between. CDR3 DNA sequence: TGTGCCAGCACCCGACAGGCCCTCTACGAGCAGTACTTC. Translated: CASTRQALYEQYF.

The rearrangement links TRBV7-8 to TRBJ1-1; maybe TRBD1 (5 bases). The CDR3 has 16 residues. V lost 2 bases, J lost 1 base, and 14 bases lay in between. Germline CDR1 reads SGHVS; CDR2 reads FQNEAQ. CDR3 amino acids: CASSLQWDSGNTEAFF. The CDR3 bases are TGTGCCAGCAGCTTACAGTGGGACTCGGGGAACACTGAAGCTTTCTTT.

The chain recombines TRBV11-2 with TRBJ2-1; 12 nucleotides match TRBD2. Germline CDR1 and CDR2: SGHAT and FQNNGV. Trimming removed 5 bases from V and 6 bases from J; junction bases left unmatched: 5. The CDR3 totals 15 residues. For the CDR3, the DNA is TGTGCCAGCAGCCCGACTAGCGGGAGAGTCAATGAGCAGTTCTTC. Protein product: CASSPTSGRVNEQFF.

V gene TRBV9 combines with J gene TRBJ2-5, with 7 positions matching TRBD2. This CDR3 is built from 15 residues. J gave up 5 bases and V 0 bases, and 7 bases lay outside the gene matches. Per the germline V gene, CDR1 is SGDLS and CDR2 is YYNGEE. Here the CDR3 DNA reads TGTGCCAGCAGCGTAGAGGCGGGGGTCGAGGAGACCCAGTACTTC. This translates into CASSVEAGVEETQYF.

This clonotype was observed a handful of times. The CDR3 is CASSLAWTSGVYTDTQYF. CDR3 DNA sequence: TGCGCCAGCAGCTTGGCCTGGACTAGCGGGGTCTACACAGATACGCAGTATTTT. This chain uses TRBV5-1 with TRBJ2-3; 12 nucleotides align to TRBD2. The J segment lost 2 bases and the V segment lost 0 bases, leaving 7 bases of the junction unmatched. Germline V gives CDR1 SGHRS, CDR2 YFSETQ. This CDR3 is built from 18 residues.

The rearrangement joins TRBV11-2 to TRBJ1-1; TRBD1 matches 7 bases. The CDR3 is 15 amino acids. The V gene end was trimmed by 4 bases and the J gene end by 0 bases; junction bases not matched to a gene: 5. Germline V gene data show CDR1 as SGHAT and CDR2 as FQNNGV. The CDR3 loop is CASSSPTGLNTEAFF. CDR3 nucleotide sequence: TGTGCCAGCAGCTCTCCGACAGGGTTGAACACTGAAGCTTTCTTT.

This clonotype was observed at least ten times. The chain employs TRBV7-9 and TRBJ2-1, with 10 bases identical to TRBD1. In germline, CDR1 is SEHNR, CDR2 FQNEAQ (reference sequence). The V gene end was trimmed by 5 bases and the J gene end by 6 bases; junction bases not matched to a gene: 4. The CDR3 extends over 14 amino acids. As DNA, the CDR3 is TGTGCCAGCAGCCCCGGGACAGGGGCCAATGAGCAGTTCTTC. Translation gives CASSPGTGANEQFF.

There are a few counts of this clonotype. The chain links TRBV6-2 or TRBV6-3 to TRBJ2-7, with D tentatively TRBD2 (6 bases). CDR1 is MNHEY, CDR2 SVGEGT, per germline. Trimming cost V 2 bases and J 1 base, with 18 bases left between them. The CDR3 consists of 17 residues. The CDR3 protein is CASSYPPNSGNSYEQYF. In nucleotides, the CDR3 is TGTGCCAGCAGTTACCCCCCCAATAGCGGAAATTCCTACGAGCAGTACTTC.

This clonotype has only a few counts. V and J are TRBV6-1 and TRBJ1-1; D call uncertain. Per the germline V gene, CDR1 is MNHNS and CDR2 is SASEGT. CDR3 length: 13 amino acids. V was clipped by 6 bases and J by 4 bases, with 12 bases between them. In DNA form, the CDR3 reads TGTGCCAGCAGGTCTTCTAGCGGCACTGAAGCTTTCTTT. Protein product: CASRSSSGTEAFF.

This clonotype was recorded many times. V and J are TRBV24-1 and TRBJ1-2; 7 bases align to TRBD1. The V gene end was trimmed by 10 bases and the J gene end by 0 bases; junction bases not matched to a gene: 1. This CDR3 spans 12 amino acids. The germline CDR1 and CDR2 sequences are KGHDR and SFDVKD. The CDR3 nucleotides are TGTGCCACGCAGGGGGCTAACTATGGCTACACCTTC. Translating gives CATQGANYGYTF.

This chain links TRBV5-1 with TRBJ2-1, with D unclear. The V end was cut by 4 bases, the J end by 0 bases, with 11 bases between. Germline V gives CDR1 SGHRS, CDR2 YFSETQ. The CDR3 has 15 amino acids. The CDR3 DNA sequence: TGCGCCAGCAGCGCCGTAGTGAGCTCCTACAATGAGCAGTTCTTC. Residues: CASSAVVSSYNEQFF.

This clonotype was recorded at least ten times. The chain carries TRBV6-2 or TRBV6-3 and TRBJ2-3; TRBD2 agrees at 9 bases. CDR1 and CDR2 from the germline V gene are MNHEY and SVGEGT. Trimming cost V 6 bases and J 6 bases; bases outside gene matches: 13. There are 16 residues in the CDR3. CDR3 sequence: CASSPQRRGGVDTQYF. The CDR3 bases are TGTGCCAGCAGCCCCCAGAGGCGGGGGGGAGTGGATACGCAGTATTTT.